This TCR beta chain was sequenced during a study of Graves' ophthalmopathy and Graves' hyperthyroidism (dated by TCRdb to about 2018). Background for the entire study: Peripheral blood was collected before any treatment was given, at the time of initial diagnosis. The study used signatures of the TCR beta repertoire to tell Graves' ophthalmopathy apart from Graves' hyperthyroidism and to predict which patients would progress to ophthalmopathy. In total, 135 blood samples were TCR-sequenced: some 43 ophthalmopathy, roughly 77 hyperthyroidism and roughly 17 hyperthyroidism-to-ophthalmopathy patients. To explore V-J signatures that separate ophthalmopathy from hyperthyroidism, a discovery set of 100 patients was enrolled, consisting of about 45 with ophthalmopathy and under 65 with stable hyperthyroidism. The independent validation cohort included approximately 19 hyperthyroidism patients plus 17 patients who later progressed from hyperthyroidism to ophthalmopathy. In several hyperthyroidism patients, the T-cell repertoire of thyroid tissue was compared with the T-cell repertoire of blood. After sampling, hyperthyroidism patients received methimazole starting at 30 mg daily, and ophthalmopathy patients received high-dose intravenous methylprednisolone. The 100 or so discovery patients were randomly divided into training and test sets at a 7:3 ratio. What the authors observed across the whole study: Ophthalmopathy was separated from stable hyperthyroidism by the 13-signature model with roughly 87% sensitivity and 81% to 84% specificity in cross-validation and with 80%/75% in the test set. In validation, the model predicted ophthalmopathy progression with more than 70% sensitivity and around 72% specificity; 12 predicted patients were CT-confirmed with GO in a median of around 6.5 months. Most expanded thyroid clonotypes with frequency above 0.001 were also detected in blood, suggesting blood repertoires may reflect the thyroid immune response. Sample size was not statistically predetermined, and group allocation was not concealed from the investigators.

Patients with ophthalmopathy had moderately to severely active disease, with a Clinical Activity Score of 3 or more, a NOSPECS grade of 4 or more, and a disease duration of less than 3 months. Patients with other autoimmune diseases, uncontrolled infections, pregnancy or lactation were excluded. Diagnosis relied on clinical symptoms, serum thyroxine, TRAb, thyroid ultrasound and orbital computed tomography. Ficoll-Paque density gradient centrifugation was used to isolate PBMCs from 8.5 to 10 ml of fresh peripheral blood. Trizol reagent was used to extract the total RNA, and its quality was then checked on an Agilent 2100 Bioanalyzer. V is clipped by 2 bases and J by 8 bases, and the sequence between their germline boundaries is 6 bases long. The CDR3 spans 11 residues, from the cysteine through the phenylalanine. The CDR3 DNA has 33 bases and is translated from base 1. CDR1 and CDR2 are read off the germline V gene as MNHEY and SVGEGT.

A remark on this clonotype: Its antigen is unknown. Per-base qualities were not stored, and no clone one base away is much larger.

TCR beta CDR3 regions were amplified from RNA transcripts for repertoire sequencing. The first round was an RT-PCR using HTBI primers with the Qiagen OneStep RT-PCR kit, and this first round was followed by a second-round multiplex PCR, then size selection and purification. The libraries underwent paired-end sequencing with 100 bp reads on an Illumina HiSeq2000. Processing in the source paper ran as follows. SOAPnuke was used for read processing, and reads with adapters, uncalled bases, a mean Phred below 15, or no exact constant-primer or identifier match were discarded. High-quality paired reads were merged with COPE v1.2.5. Unique nucleotide sequences were defined as clonotypes and aligned to IMGT TRB V, D and J references using MiTCR v1.1. Analysis was restricted to V-J combinations with a frequency above 0.0001, which covered about 99% of repertoires. For each V-J combination, a TCR clonal expansion and chaos score was defined as F50 clonal expansion divided by the chaos observed in the TCRdist matrix. Welch's t-statistics and random forest were used to reduce the features to 10 to 15 V-J combinations, which were then used as input to a naive Bayes classifier. The similarity between thyroid and blood repertoires was quantified using the Morisita-Horn index. The public reads were run again by TCRdb, first through fastp at Q25 and then through MiXCR, and only productive beta chains were kept. For every CDR3 protein sequence, its rows merge into one entry that carries the most common genes and DNA. The V and J calls and clone size come from TCRdb's table, not from the authors' own analysis. In this sample the table shows 200,000 to 250,000 distinct CDR3 sequences, 20% to 25% of which occur a single time. The ten largest clonotypes hold around 40% of the sample.

The receptor was isolated from a woman in her fifties or sixties with Graves' ophthalmopathy. Donor details come from another sample of the same person, matched by shared clones. The chain couples TRBV6-2 or TRBV6-3 to TRBJ1-1; the D gene remains uncertain. Sequencing used peripheral blood. The CDR3: CASSYPAEAFF. The nucleotides read TGTGCCAGCAGTTACCCCGCGGAAGCTTTCTTT.